These 25 T cell receptor beta chains came from one sample sequenced in a study of blood T cell repertoires in COVID-19. The assay was immunoSEQ multiplex PCR, and TCRdb's table has in-frame clones only and misses some. The profile shows roughly 330,000 clones, about 89% of them singletons. The sequencing input was PBMCs or T cells enriched from blood (not recorded which). Source of these receptors: a woman aged 25 to 39 who had recovered from COVID-19.

On this clone: Additional DNA sequences in this sample encode the identical CDR3. V and J are TRBV2 and TRBJ2-5; D call uncertain. Looked up from germline, CDR1 is SNHLY and CDR2 is FYNNEI. With 0 bases removed from V and 4 bases from J, the gap between germline ends came to 3 bases. This CDR3 is 12 amino acids long. The CDR3 region is CASSEARETQYF. As DNA, the CDR3 is TGTGCCAGCAGTGAAGCGAGAGAGACCCAGTACTTC.

This clone was observed a handful of times. The rearrangement uses TRBV4-1 and TRBJ2-2; a weak D match, TRBD2 (6 bases). The germline V and J ends were trimmed by 1 base and 9 bases, with 15 bases remaining between them. Germline assignment: CDR1 MGHRA and CDR2 YSYEKL. This CDR3 is 15 amino acids long. The CDR3 here is CASSQGGLEGWELFF. CDR3 nucleotide sequence: TGCGCCAGCAGCCAAGGGGGCTTGGAGGGCTGGGAGCTGTTTTTT.

V and J are TRBV7-8 and TRBJ1-1; 11 bases match TRBD1. Germline values: CDR1 SGHVS, CDR2 FQNEAQ. Trimming at V came to 3 bases and at J to 5 bases, leaving 14 bases not matched to a gene. This CDR3 comprises 18 residues. CDR3 sequence: CASSFRLLGQGAGTEAFF. CDR3 in DNA: TGTGCCAGCAGCTTCCGACTATTAGGACAGGGGGCAGGGACTGAAGCTTTCTTT.

The J gene is TRBJ2-4, the V gene TRBV28; D not certain. From germline, CDR1 is MDHEN and CDR2 SYDVKM. The CDR3 has 13 amino acids. Trimming cost V 8 bases and J 8 bases, with 16 bases left between them. DNA for the CDR3: TGTGCCAGCCTACCGTCGAGTCGGGACATTCAGTACTTC. Amino acid sequence: CASLPSSRDIQYF.

The rearrangement links TRBV6-2 or TRBV6-3 to TRBJ2-3; 11 bases align to TRBD2. The CDR3 is made up of 17 amino acids. V lost 0 bases and J lost 5; bases outside the gene matches: 7. From germline, CDR1 is MNHEY and CDR2 SVGEGT. The CDR3 loop reads CASSYSLPSGGLDTQYF. The CDR3 region has the DNA TGTGCCAGCAGTTACTCTCTGCCTAGCGGGGGGCTAGATACGCAGTATTTT.

The V and J genes are TRBV28 and TRBJ1-1; tentative D call: TRBD1 (6 bases). Germline V gene sequence: CDR1 MDHEN, CDR2 SYDVKM. This CDR3 comprises 12 residues. Deletions cut 8 bases from V and 4 bases from J, with 11 bases between. For the CDR3, the DNA is TGTGCCAGCGGGGGCTCCCGCACTGAAGCTTTCTTT. This codes for CASGGSRTEAFF.

V and J are TRBV19 and TRBJ1-5; D is uncertain. CDR1 is LNHDA, CDR2 SQIVND, per germline (reference sequence). V was cut by 1 base and J by 7 bases, with 5 bases left in between. The CDR3 extends over 12 amino acids. The DNA of the CDR3 is TGTGCCAGTAGTATAGCCGTCCAGCCCCAGCATTTT. The encoded protein is CASSIAVQPQHF. Drawing the rest from reference TRBV19 and TRBJ1-5, the complete variable domain is DGGITQSPKYLFRKEGQNVTLSCEQNLNHDAMYWYRQDPGQGLRLIYYSQIVNDFQKGDIAEGYSVSREKKESFPLTVTSAQKNPTAFYLCASSIAVQPQHFGDGTRLSIL.

V is TRBV6-5 and J is TRBJ2-7; TRBD2 might be the D (6 bases). Germline V gene sequence: CDR1 MNHEY, CDR2 SVGAGI. This CDR3 is 11 amino acids long. The CDR3: CAVGGTYEQYF. CDR3 DNA sequence: TGTGCAGTTGGGGGGACCTACGAGCAGTACTTC.

This chain uses TRBV19 with TRBJ2-1; possible D gene TRBD1, 5 bases. This CDR3 is 15 amino acids long. Germline CDR1 and CDR2: LNHDA and SQIVND (reference sequence). V lost 5 bases and J 4 bases, leaving 15 bases between the germline ends. Here the CDR3 DNA reads TGTGCCAGTAGTCCAAGGGGTGGCCCTTACAATGAGCAGTTCTTC. Translated: CASSPRGGPYNEQFF.

The genes are TRBV19 and TRBJ1-5; no clear D gene. The CDR3 is 15 amino acids. Germline assignment: CDR1 LNHDA and CDR2 SQIVND (reference sequence). V gave up 3 bases and J gave up 0 bases, with 9 bases separating them. The CDR3 DNA sequence: TGTGCCAGTAGTATGCGAGCTAATAGCAATCAGCCCCAGCATTTT. It yields the protein CASSMRANSNQPQHF.

The chain couples TRBV5-5 to TRBJ2-7; D ambiguous. The CDR3 spans 16 residues. V was trimmed by 3 bases and J by 1 base, leaving 17 bases between them. Germline V gene data show CDR1 as SGHKS and CDR2 as YYEKEE (reference sequence). CDR3 in amino acids: CASSSPPGSSSYEQYF. Written as DNA, the CDR3 is TGTGCCAGCAGCTCTCCCCCCGGGTCTTCTTCCTACGAGCAGTACTTC.

This chain connects TRBV19 to TRBJ2-2, with D unclear. The CDR3 consists of 14 residues. The V gene's germline CDR1 is LNHDA and CDR2 SQIVND (reference sequence). V lost 5 bases to trimming and J lost 0 bases, with 7 bases between them. The CDR3 protein is CASSPFANTGELFF. The CDR3 DNA reads TGTGCCAGTAGTCCGTTCGCGAACACCGGGGAGCTGTTTTTT. Drawing the rest from reference TRBV19 and TRBJ2-2, the complete variable domain is DGGITQSPKYLFRKEGQNVTLSCEQNLNHDAMYWYRQDPGQGLRLIYYSQIVNDFQKGDIAEGYSVSREKKESFPLTVTSAQKNPTAFYLCASSPFANTGELFFGEGSRLTVL.

V is TRBV5-1 and J is TRBJ2-7; 9 nucleotides align to TRBD1. Germline loops: CDR1 SGHRS, CDR2 YFSETQ. This CDR3 has 15 amino acids. V lost 7 bases, J lost 3 bases, and 11 bases stayed unmatched. The CDR3 loop is CASGRGTGSHYEQYF. CDR3 DNA sequence: TGCGCCAGCGGCCGGGGGACAGGGAGTCACTACGAGCAGTACTTC.

The chain has TRBV5-1 and TRBJ2-5, with 10 bases lining up with TRBD2. With V trimmed by 4 bases and J by 11 bases, 14 bases remained unmatched. The CDR3 consists of 15 residues. Germline V CDR1 and CDR2: SGHRS, YFSETQ. This CDR3 reads CASSATGTSEGTQYF. The CDR3 DNA sequence: TGCGCCAGCAGCGCTACCGGGACTAGCGAGGGGACGCAGTACTTC.

V is TRBV3-1 (or the pseudogene TRBV3-2) and J is TRBJ2-7, with TRBD2 matching 7 bases. The germline V gene encodes CDR1 LGHDT and CDR2 YNNKEL (reference sequence). The length of the CDR3 is 13 residues. J gave up 7 bases and V 0 bases, and 3 bases lay outside the gene matches. The CDR3 sequence: CASSQDLGGEQYF. CDR3 DNA: TGTGCCAGCAGCCAAGATCTGGGAGGGGAGCAGTACTTC.

This sequence joins TRBV4-3 and TRBJ2-5; 10 bases are shared with TRBD2. V lost 0 bases to trimming and J lost 4 bases; unmatched junction nucleotides: 14. The V gene's germline CDR1 is LGHNA and CDR2 YSLEER. The CDR3 totals 19 residues. The CDR3 DNA follows: TGCGCCAGCAGCCAAGATCCGCCTAGCGGGGGTAGGTACAGAGAGACCCAGTACTTC. It encodes CASSQDPPSGGRYRETQYF.

The V gene is TRBV7-6, the J gene TRBJ2-7; tentatively, D is TRBD2 (6 bases). Germline assignment: CDR1 SGHVS and CDR2 FNYEAQ. This CDR3 spans 15 amino acids. Trimming took 5 bases from V and 3 from J, leaving 17 bases between them. Written as DNA, the CDR3 is TGTGCCAGCAGCCCTAGGGCGGGGAATCGCTACGAGCAGTACTTC. As protein: CASSPRAGNRYEQYF.

This chain joins TRBV7-6 and TRBJ1-3, with TRBD1 matching 8 bases. V was clipped by 2 bases and J by 0 bases; unmatched bases: 3. Per the germline V gene, CDR1 is SGHVS and CDR2 is FNYEAQ. The CDR3 spans 16 residues. DNA of the CDR3: TGTGCCAGCAGCTTACAGGGGGCCTCCTCTGGAAACACCATATATTTT. Amino acid sequence: CASSLQGASSGNTIYF.

This clone was counted a single time. This chain links TRBV19 with TRBJ2-1; 7 bases align to TRBD1. Per the germline V gene, CDR1 is LNHDA and CDR2 is SQIVND (reference sequence). Losses at the gene ends were 8 bases for V and 4 bases for J; bases not matched to a gene: 8. CDR3 length: 14 amino acids. CDR3 region: CASHRTGVYNEQFF. CDR3 DNA sequence: TGTGCCAGTCATCGTACAGGGGTTTACAATGAGCAGTTCTTC.

The chain carries TRBV12-3 or TRBV12-4 and TRBJ1-5; no clear D gene. Trimming cost V 3 bases and J 8 bases, with 5 bases left between them. This CDR3 contains 11 residues. CDR3 residues: CASSFSEPQHF. CDR3 nucleotide sequence: TGTGCCAGCAGTTTTTCGGAGCCCCAGCATTTT.

This rearrangement joins TRBV7-6 to TRBJ2-7, with 8 bases fitting TRBD2. The germline CDR1 and CDR2 sequences are SGHVS and FNYEAQ. CDR3 length: 15 residues. V gave up 3 bases and J gave up 3 bases; unmatched junction bases: 7. In DNA, the CDR3 is TGTGCCAGCAGCTTCCACGAGGCGGGGGGCTACGAGCAGTACTTC. As protein: CASSFHEAGGYEQYF.

This chain uses TRBV5-1 with TRBJ2-1; the match to TRBD2 covers 11 bases. Looked up from germline, CDR1 is SGHRS and CDR2 is YFSETQ. V lost 3 bases, J lost 1 base, and 6 bases stayed unmatched. The CDR3 runs 17 residues. The DNA of the CDR3 is TGCGCCAGCAGCTCCCCTAGCGGGGGGCGATCCTACAATGAGCAGTTCTTC. Protein: CASSSPSGGRSYNEQFF.

This sequence joins TRBV7-2 and TRBJ2-1, with 7 bases aligning to TRBD1. This CDR3 has 17 residues. CDR1 and CDR2 from the germline V gene are SGHTA and FQGNSA. Trimming took 5 bases from V and 2 from J; bases not matched to a gene: 12. As DNA, the CDR3 is TGTGCCAGCAGCCTAATATCGACAGGGAGCACCTACAATGAGCAGTTCTTC. Its protein product is CASSLISTGSTYNEQFF.

CDR3 DNA: TGCGCCAGCAGCCAAGAAAACAGCCAGAGCTCCTATAATTCACCCCTCCACTTT. Protein sequence: CASSQENSQSSYNSPLHF. This chain links TRBV4-3 with TRBJ1-6; D uncertain. This CDR3 comprises 18 residues. Looked up from germline, CDR1 is LGHNA and CDR2 is YSLEER. The V gene lost 0 bases and the J gene lost 0 bases, with 12 bases spanning the gap.

Notes on this clone: This specimen includes other DNA sequences encoding the same CDR3. The chain combines TRBV6-2 or TRBV6-3 with TRBJ1-2; D gene ambiguous. CDR3 size: 13 residues. Trimming pared 0 bases from V and 4 bases from J, leaving 6 bases between. Germline V gives CDR1 MNHEY, CDR2 SVGEGT. CDR3 sequence (DNA): TGTGCCAGCAGTTACTCCGTCCTCTATGGCTACACCTTC. Translation: CASSYSVLYGYTF.